These T cell receptor beta chains were read from a single sample in a study of T cells in Graves' hyperthyroidism and ophthalmopathy. TCRdb recomputed calls from the multiplex PCR reads with MiXCR, one row per CDR3 protein. The top ten hold about 50% of the sample, which has 250,000 to 350,000 distinct CDR3 sequences, about 15% seen once. The material sequenced was blood. The receptors were gathered from a woman aged 55 to 70 with Graves' ophthalmopathy. Each CDR3 is given without its conserved first and last residue.

V,CDR3
TRBV20-1,SARDPSRGQGSNQPQH
TRBV6-1,ASNPDLWMVSGSPLH
TRBV5-1,ASSLWPTGAGETQY
TRBV19,ASGGQGTIVAEAF
TRBV29-1,SVRTGAVDTQY
TRBV7-2,ASRRNSNQPQH
TRBV12-3/TRBV12-4,ASSDLWLPPYEQY
TRBV7-2,ASSFDGLAGGAATGELF
TRBV28,ATSTSGSFNTGELF
TRBV18,ASSPPGELF
TRBV5-4,ASSQGAGVSTDTQY
TRBV30,AWESNSGRGYSYEQY
TRBV7-9,ASSQGWQGIEKLF
TRBV12-5,ASGLVQGSGNIDTQY
TRBV3-1,ASSKPGQMNTEAF
TRBV7-2,ASSSGRGAMNTEAF
TRBV27,ASSQSGTGFFYGYT
TRBV7-2,ASSLDRGPSEQY
TRBV9,ASSVFGTGLSGELF
TRBV7-9,ASRPGVSNYGYT
TRBV4-2,ASSQQGGRSTDTQY
TRBV6-1,ASTPDITQETQY
TRBV11-2,ASSLASDNEQF
TRBV6-1,ASLRKGGYEQY
TRBV4-3,ASSQDSSGTPHEQF
TRBV5-6,ASSRTLEGAQY
TRBV4-1,ASSPPPAGGGGKLF
TRBV5-1,ASSLWGTGEKLF
TRBV5-4,ASSLSGEWDNEKLF
TRBV29-1,SGRNTGELF
TRBV19,ASPAGRTGELF
TRBV5-1,ASSLDTSKVYEQY
TRBV19,ASTTDLNTGELF
TRBV6-1,ASSENGGNQPQH
TRBV20-1,SGSDRGPRGAYNEQF
TRBV6-1,ASSEGDGGAYEQY
TRBV7-2,ASSLVQGSYNEQF